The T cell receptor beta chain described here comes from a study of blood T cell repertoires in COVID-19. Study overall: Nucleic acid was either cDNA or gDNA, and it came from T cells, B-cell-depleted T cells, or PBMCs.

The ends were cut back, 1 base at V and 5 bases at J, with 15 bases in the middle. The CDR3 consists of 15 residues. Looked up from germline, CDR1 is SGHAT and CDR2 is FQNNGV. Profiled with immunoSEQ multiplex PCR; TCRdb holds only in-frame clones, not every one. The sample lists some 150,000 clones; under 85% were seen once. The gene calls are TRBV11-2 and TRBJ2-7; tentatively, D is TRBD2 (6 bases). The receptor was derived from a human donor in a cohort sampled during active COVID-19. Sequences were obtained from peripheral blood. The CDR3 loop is CASSLAAWGDHEQYF. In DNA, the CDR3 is TGTGCCAGCAGCTTAGCGGCGTGGGGGGATCACGAGCAGTACTTC.